The 9 T cell receptor beta chains reported below all come from one sample, sequenced in a study of response to subunit inactivated influenza vaccine. TCRdb redid the calling of the RT-PCR reads with MiXCR, one entry per CDR3 protein. The data hold approximately 570,000 distinct CDR3 sequences, with 7.6% observed a single time. The starting material was PBMCs from blood, obtained around 2 years after vaccination. These receptors originate from a man between 50 and 75 years old who received an inactivated influenza vaccine.

The chain carries TRBV7-8 and TRBJ2-7; a possible D gene is TRBD1 (5 bases). The germline gives CDR1 SGHVS, CDR2 FQNEAQ. The CDR3 is 14 residues long. V was cut by 5 bases and J by 2 bases, with 13 bases left in between. In DNA form, the CDR3 reads TGTGCCAGCAGCCGACAGCGAAACGCCTACGAGCAGTACTTC. Its protein is CASSRQRNAYEQYF.

This clonotype came up a few times. The chain joins TRBV9 to TRBJ1-1; 7 bases are shared with TRBD1. V shed 3 bases, J shed 3 bases, and the junction held 2 bases outside the gene matches. This CDR3 has 13 amino acids. CDR1 and CDR2 from the germline V gene are SGDLS and YYNGEE. DNA of the CDR3: TGTGCCAGCAGCGGGGACAGTTACACTGAAGCTTTCTTT. Residues: CASSGDSYTEAFF.

CDR3 bases: TGTGCCAGCAGCTCGCCAGGGACAGGTTTACAAGAGACCCAGTACTTC. Protein: CASSSPGTGLQETQYF. The chain carries TRBV5-6 and TRBJ2-5; TRBD1 matches 8 bases. CDR1 SGHDT and CDR2 YYEEEE come from the germline V gene. This CDR3 contains 16 residues. The V gene end was trimmed by 3 bases and the J gene end by 2 bases; junction bases not matched to a gene: 9.

This clonotype came up many times. The genes are TRBV3-1 and TRBJ2-1, with D perhaps being TRBD1 or TRBD2 (5 bases each). CDR1 and CDR2 (germline): LGHDT, YNNKEL (reference sequence). CDR3 size: 19 residues. V lost 1 base and J lost 12, with 31 bases in between. Here the CDR3 reads CASSQVAGPGQPIGKGQFF. In DNA form, the CDR3 reads TGTGCCAGCAGCCAAGTGGCAGGTCCGGGGCAACCAATTGGTAAGGGGCAGTTCTTC.

This clonotype was recorded a few times. This sequence joins TRBV10-3 and TRBJ2-7, with D hard to call. CDR3 size: 14 residues. Trimming shortened V by 2 bases and J by 0 bases, and 8 bases separated the two germline ends. Germline loops: CDR1 ENHRY, CDR2 SYGVKD. CDR3 sequence (DNA): TGTGCCATCAGTGAGATGGCCAGCTCCTACGAGCAGTACTTC. Its translation is CAISEMASSYEQYF.

This clonotype was seen a few times. The chain joins TRBV12-3 or TRBV12-4 to TRBJ1-1; no firm D call. Trimming removed 2 bases from V and 1 base from J, with 5 bases in between. The CDR3 spans 13 residues. The CDR3 coding sequence is TGTGCCAGCAGTTTAATAGGGAACACTGAAGCTTTCTTT. It translates to CASSLIGNTEAFF.

This clonotype came up many times. The gene calls are TRBV6-2 or TRBV6-3 and TRBJ2-7; 7 bases fit TRBD1. Losses at the gene ends were 4 bases for V and 3 bases for J; bases not matched to a gene: 9. This CDR3 region has 15 residues. The germline gives CDR1 MNHEY, CDR2 SVGEGT. The CDR3 DNA sequence: TGTGCCAGCAGTTCCGCCCCCACAGGGGACTACGAGCAGTACTTC. Amino acids: CASSSAPTGDYEQYF.

In its sample, this clonotype was seen many times. V is TRBV13 and J is TRBJ2-7; TRBD1 matches at 8 bases. Looked up from germline, CDR1 is PRHDT and CDR2 is FYEKMQ (reference sequence). The CDR3 covers 14 residues. V was pared by 5 bases and J by 6 bases, with 9 bases of the junction left unmatched. As DNA, the CDR3 is TGTGCCAGCAGCCTAAGGACAGGGAAGGGCGAGCAGTACTTC. Translating it yields CASSLRTGKGEQYF.

This clonotype has only a few counts. As DNA, the CDR3 is TGCAGCGTTACAACAGGGGCGAACACTGAAGCTTTCTTT. Translation gives CSVTTGANTEAFF. This sequence joins TRBV29-1 and TRBJ1-1; 7 nucleotides match TRBD1. V lost 5 bases, J lost 1 base, and 4 bases stayed unmatched. The germline V gene has CDR1 SQVTM and CDR2 ANQGSEA. This CDR3 has 13 residues.